Below are 10 T cell receptor delta chains sequenced from a single sample in a study of gamma-delta chains in newborns, infants, children. TCRdb re-identified clones in the reads via CATT. This table holds thousands of delta-chain clones, about 14% found once. The sequencing used blood, collected at baseline. Receptors originate from a child who was a newborn, infant or young child, either healthy, febrile or measles-vaccinated (not recorded which).

This clone is termed medium-sized. Additional DNA sequences in this sample encode the identical CDR3. CDR3 residues: CACDTVGGTDKLIF. For the CDR3, the DNA is TGTGCCTGTGACACCGTGGGGGGAACCGATAAACTCATCTTT. The chain combines TRDV2 with TRDJ1; a possible D gene is TRDD3 (6 bases). This CDR3 comprises 14 residues. Germline CDR1 is GEAIGNYY and CDR2 is EKD. The germline V and J ends were trimmed by 0 bases and 2 bases, with 9 bases remaining between them.

This clone was counted a few times. The CDR3 nucleotides read TGTGCTCTTGGGGAACAAAGGCCCCCCGTACTGGGGGATAGGTACACCGATAAACTCATCTTT. Translating gives CALGEQRPPVLGDRYTDKLIF. V usage is TRDV1 and J usage is TRDJ1, with 11 positions matching TRDD3. Trimming took 1 base from V and 0 from J; bases not matched to a gene: 16. This CDR3 has 21 residues. Germline CDR1 reads TSWWSYY; CDR2 reads QGS.

The rearrangement links TRDV3 to TRDJ1; 12 nucleotides match TRDD3. The junction had 19 bases not matched to a gene; V was cut back by 5 bases and J by 0 bases. This CDR3 region has 19 residues. The germline gives CDR1 TVYSNPD, CDR2 GDNSRS (reference sequence). The CDR3 spells CALHAGYWGILQYTDKLIF. The CDR3 coding sequence is TGTGCCCTCCACGCCGGGTACTGGGGGATACTCCAGTACACCGATAAACTCATCTTT.

This clone qualifies as medium-sized (0.01 to 0.1%). The chain joins TRDV2 to TRDJ3, with a weak D call TRDD3 (6 bases). Germline loops: CDR1 GEAIGNYY, CDR2 EKD. V lost 1 base and J 2 bases, leaving 11 bases between the germline ends. The CDR3 runs to 17 residues. The CDR3 sequence: CACDTAGDTWDTRQMFF. The CDR3 region has the DNA TGTGCCTGTGACACAGCGGGGGACACCTGGGACACCCGACAGATGTTTTTC.

The J gene was identified as TRDJ2, and no V gene was called. The CDR3 covers 11 residues. The CDR3 spells CARAWTAQLFF. The CDR3 DNA is TGTGCACGGGCATGGACAGCACAACTCTTCTTT.

By share, this clone counts as medium-sized. The chain links TRDV2 to TRDJ1; TRDD3 matches at 11 bases. The CDR3 extends over 18 amino acids. The J segment lost 2 bases and the V segment lost 0 bases, leaving 10 bases of the junction unmatched. Germline V gene lookup returns CDR1 GEAIGNYY and CDR2 EKD. The chain's CDR3 is CACDTVGGGYAGTDKLIF. The CDR3, as DNA: TGTGCCTGTGACACCGTAGGTGGGGGATACGCGGGGACCGATAAACTCATCTTT.

CDR3 DNA: TGTGCTCTTGGGGAAAGGGACGTCCTCCCCGTAGAACTGGGGGATACCCCTTGGTCGTACACCGATAAACTCATCTTT. Translated: CALGERDVLPVELGDTPWSYTDKLIF. The chain joins TRDV1 to TRDJ1; 12 nucleotides agree with TRDD3. With 2 bases clipped from V and 0 bases from J, the junction kept 31 bases outside the gene matches. Germline V lookup: CDR1 TSWWSYY, CDR2 QGS. The CDR3 spans 26 residues.

The chain links TRDV1 to TRDJ1; 12 bases agree with TRDD3. V was pared by 1 base and J by 2 bases, with 11 bases of the junction left unmatched. The CDR3 has 19 residues. In germline, CDR1 is TSWWSYY, CDR2 QGS. In DNA, the CDR3 is TGTGCTCTTGGGGAACCGATAACTGGGGGATACCGTCGGACCGATAAACTCATCTTT. This translates into CALGEPITGGYRRTDKLIF.

Many counts were recorded for this clone. V usage is TRDV1 and J usage is TRDJ1; D is ambiguous. In germline, CDR1 is TSWWSYY, CDR2 QGS. V was pared by 0 bases and J by 4 bases, with 12 bases between. This CDR3 has 15 residues. The DNA for the CDR3 is TGTGCTCTTGGGGAACTGAGTGACGAGGGCGATAAACTCATCTTT. Protein sequence: CALGELSDEGDKLIF.

Within the sample, this clone is medium-sized (0.01 to 0.1%). V is TRDV2 and J is TRDJ1; D is unresolved. This CDR3 contains 19 residues. V was shortened by 3 bases and J by 0 bases, with 25 bases between the two germline ends. CDR1 GEAIGNYY and CDR2 EKD come from the germline V gene. The CDR3 bases are TGTGCCTGTGACCCCTTACTCCCCGGGCCCAAAGGGTACACCGATAAACTCATCTTT. Encoded protein: CACDPLLPGPKGYTDKLIF.